Listed below are T cell receptor beta chains from one sample, sequenced in a study of neoadjuvant anti-PD-1 for oral cavity cancer. Data came from immunoSEQ multiplex PCR; TCRdb stores just in-frame clones and leaves some out. The sample lists around 60,000 clones, more than 60% occurring once. The specimen was PBMCs, collected before nivolumab (anti-PD-1) treatment. The source is a person aged 40 to 85 with oral cavity squamous cell carcinoma. CDR3s include the opening cysteine and the closing phenylalanine or tryptophan. A D gene is named only where the DNA matches it firmly. Clone size is stated in some rows and not others, as once, few, many or a class when expanded.

D gene	clone size	V gene	J gene	CDR3 protein	CDR3 DNA
NA	NA	TRBV10-1	TRBJ2-3	CASSESRTDTQYF	TGCGCCAGCAGTGAGTCCCGCACAGATACGCAGTATTTT
NA	NA	TRBV11-2	TRBJ2-1	CASSSRGREIYNEQFF	TGTGCCAGCAGCTCGAGGGGGCGGGAGATTTACAATGAGCAGTTCTTC
TRBD2	NA	TRBV10-3	TRBJ2-1	CAISAPTSGGNEQFF	TGTGCCATCAGTGCCCCGACTAGCGGGGGCAATGAGCAGTTCTTC
TRBD2	NA	TRBV10-3	TRBJ2-1	CAISESIPSGRDNEQFF	TGTGCCATCAGTGAGTCGATACCTAGCGGGAGGGACAATGAGCAGTTCTTC
TRBD2	NA	TRBV5-5	TRBJ2-5	CASSPGTGGETQYF	TGTGCCAGCAGCCCCGGGACGGGGGGAGAGACCCAGTACTTC
NA	once	TRBV11-2	TRBJ2-7	CASSSGYEQYF	TGTGCCAGCAGCTCTGGCTACGAGCAGTACTTC
TRBD2	NA	TRBV11-2	TRBJ2-7	CASSLGLAGYEQYF	TGTGCCAGCAGCTTAGGACTAGCGGGATACGAGCAGTACTTC
NA	NA	TRBV7-2	TRBJ2-7	CASSSQTGPYEQYF	TGTGCCAGCAGCTCTCAGACAGGCCCCTACGAGCAGTACTTC
TRBD1	NA	TRBV6-9	TRBJ1-2	CASSYSWTGNGYTF	TGTGCCAGCAGTTACTCGTGGACAGGGAATGGCTACACCTTC
NA	NA	TRBV28	TRBJ1-4	CASSSTRFELFF	TGTGCCAGCAGTTCTACCCGTTTCGAACTGTTTTTT
NA	NA	TRBV28	TRBJ2-6	CASSPGSSGANVLTF	TGTGCCAGCAGTCCAGGGTCCTCTGGGGCCAACGTCCTGACTTTC
TRBD2	few	TRBV2	TRBJ2-7	CASSGTSYEQYF	TGTGCCAGCAGCGGGACTAGCTACGAGCAGTACTTC
TRBD1	NA	TRBV2	TRBJ2-1	CASRKGDRLTSYNEQFF	TGTGCCAGCAGGAAGGGGGACAGGCTCACGAGTTACAATGAGCAGTTCTTC
NA	NA	TRBV5-6	TRBJ1-1	CASSRFLTGGSVSNTEAFF	TGTGCCAGCAGCCGATTTTTGACAGGTGGATCTGTTTCGAACACTGAAGCTTTCTTT
TRBD2	many	TRBV14	TRBJ2-1	CASSQRGTSSNNEQFF	TGTGCCAGCAGTCAAAGGGGGACTAGCAGTAACAATGAGCAGTTCTTC
NA	NA	TRBV2	TRBJ2-3	CARGGLDTQYF	TGTGCCAGAGGGGGGTTGGATACGCAGTATTTT
NA	NA	TRBV2	TRBJ2-3	CASKPAGLGTDTQYF	TGTGCCAGCAAGCCCGCGGGGCTTGGCACAGATACGCAGTATTTT
NA	NA	TRBV10-2	TRBJ2-1	CASSVLKAGGSYNEQFF	TGCGCCAGCAGTGTTCTAAAGGCAGGCGGCTCCTACAATGAGCAGTTCTTC
NA	NA	TRBV7-2	TRBJ2-7	CASSLTYEQYF	TGTGCCAGCAGCCTCACCTACGAGCAGTACTTC
TRBD1	few	TRBV10-3	TRBJ1-6	CAIGDRTNYNSPLHF	TGTGCCATTGGGGACAGGACTAATTATAATTCACCCCTCCACTTT
TRBD2	NA	TRBV5-1	TRBJ2-5	CASSFGTNQETQYF	TGCGCCAGCAGCTTTGGGACTAACCAAGAGACCCAGTACTTC
TRBD1	NA	TRBV7-9	TRBJ1-1	CASSRGQSNTEAFF	TGTGCCAGCAGTCGGGGACAGTCCAACACTGAAGCTTTCTTT
TRBD1	NA	TRBV19	TRBJ1-2	CASSRDRLLYGYTF	TGTGCCAGTAGTCGGGACAGGCTCCTCTATGGCTACACCTTC
NA	once	TRBV4-2	TRBJ1-4	CASSQAYPGGTPTNEKLFF	TGTGCCAGCAGCCAAGCCTACCCCGGGGGGACCCCAACTAATGAAAAACTGTTTTTT
TRBD1	NA	TRBV2	TRBJ1-4	CASRAQQGATTNEKLFF	TGTGCCAGCAGGGCACAACAGGGGGCCACAACTAATGAAAAACTGTTTTTT
NA	NA	TRBV6-5	TRBJ1-2	CASSYSREPYGYTF	TGTGCCAGCAGTTACTCGCGGGAGCCCTATGGCTACACCTTC
TRBD2	NA	TRBV5-1	TRBJ2-5	CASALAGNQETQYF	TGCGCCAGCGCCCTAGCGGGAAACCAAGAGACCCAGTACTTC
NA	NA	TRBV19	TRBJ1-1	CASKEAARTEAFF	TGTGCCAGTAAGGAGGCGGCGAGGACTGAAGCTTTCTTT
NA	NA	TRBV6-5	TRBJ1-1	CASMGTGRGSTEAFF	TGTGCCAGCATGGGTACGGGGAGAGGGAGCACTGAAGCTTTCTTT
TRBD1	NA	TRBV10-2	TRBJ2-1	CATRGQGTYNEQFF	TGCGCCACCAGGGGACAGGGGACCTACAATGAGCAGTTCTTC
TRBD2	NA	TRBV19	TRBJ2-4	CASRGEYGTSGTGAKNIQYF	TGTGCCAGTAGAGGAGAGTACGGGACTAGCGGGACTGGGGCCAAAAACATTCAGTACTTC
NA	NA	TRBV5-1	TRBJ1-5	CASSFGTENQPQHF	TGCGCCAGCAGCTTTGGGACGGAGAATCAGCCCCAGCATTTT
TRBD1	NA	TRBV19	TRBJ1-1	CASSYGTGLNTEAFF	TGTGCCAGTAGTTACGGGACAGGCTTGAACACTGAAGCTTTCTTT
TRBD1	once	TRBV5-1	TRBJ1-1	CASSLVNRGSNTEAFF	TGCGCCAGCAGCTTGGTGAACAGGGGGTCGAACACTGAAGCTTTCTTT
NA	NA	TRBV29-1	TRBJ2-2	CSGGVTGELFF	TGCAGCGGCGGGGTAACCGGGGAGCTGTTTTTT
TRBD1	NA	TRBV5-1	TRBJ1-2	CASSLAGTDGYTF	TGCGCCAGCAGCTTGGCGGGGACAGATGGCTACACCTTC
NA	once	TRBV19	TRBJ1-2	CASSITRGGINYGYTF	TGTGCCAGTAGTATCACCAGGGGCGGTATTAACTATGGCTACACCTTC
NA	NA	TRBV2	TRBJ1-5	CASTPGGGKRNQPQHF	TGTGCCAGCACCCCCGGGGGGGGCAAGCGGAATCAGCCCCAGCATTTT
TRBD1	NA	TRBV5-6	TRBJ1-2	CASSEIRDRGLTAGYTF	TGTGCCAGCAGCGAGATTCGTGACAGGGGACTAACGGCTGGCTACACCTTC
NA	few	TRBV5-1	TRBJ2-5	CASSPEWGQETQYF	TGCGCCAGCAGCCCCGAGTGGGGGCAAGAGACCCAGTACTTC
NA	NA	TRBV28	TRBJ2-7	CASSLVGAFYEQYF	TGTGCCAGCAGTTTAGTGGGGGCGTTCTACGAGCAGTACTTC
NA	NA	TRBV15	TRBJ2-2	CATSFEGEENGELFF	TGTGCCACCAGCTTCGAGGGGGAGGAAAACGGGGAGCTGTTTTTT
TRBD2	NA	TRBV19	TRBJ2-7	CASSNPGTSGYEQYF	TGTGCCAGTAGTAACCCCGGGACTAGCGGCTACGAGCAGTACTTC
TRBD2	NA	TRBV5-6	TRBJ2-7	CASSLFVSGRPLYKQYF	TGTGCCAGCAGCTTGTTCGTTAGCGGGAGGCCACTTTACAAGCAGTACTTC
NA	NA	TRBV6-1	TRBJ1-6	CASSERGGSNSPLHF	TGTGCCAGCAGTGAACGGGGGGGCTCTAATTCACCCCTCCACTTT
NA	NA	TRBV7-9	TRBJ2-2	CASQRNTGELFF	TGTGCCAGCCAGAGGAACACCGGGGAGCTGTTTTTT
NA	NA	TRBV5-1	TRBJ1-2	CASSSTEGWGNYGYTF	TGCGCCAGCAGCTCGACCGAGGGGTGGGGTAACTATGGCTACACCTTC